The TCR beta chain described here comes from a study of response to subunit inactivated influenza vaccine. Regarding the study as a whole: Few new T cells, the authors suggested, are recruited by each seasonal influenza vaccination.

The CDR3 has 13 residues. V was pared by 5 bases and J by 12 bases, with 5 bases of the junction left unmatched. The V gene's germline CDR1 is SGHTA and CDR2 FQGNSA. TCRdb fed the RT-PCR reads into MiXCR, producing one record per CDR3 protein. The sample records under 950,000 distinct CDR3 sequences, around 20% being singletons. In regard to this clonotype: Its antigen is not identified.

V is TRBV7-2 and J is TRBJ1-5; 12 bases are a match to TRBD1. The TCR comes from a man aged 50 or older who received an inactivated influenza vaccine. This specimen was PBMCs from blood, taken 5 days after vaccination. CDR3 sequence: CASSAGTGGGQHF. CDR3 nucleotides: TGTGCCAGCAGCGCTGGGACAGGGGGCGGCCAGCATTTT.